This is a list of T cell receptor beta chains from one sample in a study of OX40 agonist ivuxolimab in advanced cancers. Only in-frame clones appear in the TCRdb table, and some are missing; sequencing was by immunoSEQ multiplex PCR. The sample contains roughly 77,000 clones, just under 95% of which appear only once. The specimen comprised CD4+ or CD8+ T cells sorted from blood, sampled in a trial of the OX40 agonist ivuxolimab. The receptors shown here come from an adult with an advanced solid tumor such as melanoma, head and neck, liver or kidney cancer. Each CDR3 is given with its conserved first and last residue. D genes are given only for firm matches. Part of the rows lack a size; the others show once, few, many or a class for expanded clones.

cdr3_aa,cdr3_nt,d_call,clone_size,j_call,v_call
CASSQGRKTGLSGNTIYF,TGCGCCAGCAGTCAAGGACGGAAGACAGGACTCTCTGGAAACACCATATATTTT,.,.,TRBJ1-3,TRBV23-1
CASSLGPPSTDTQYF,TGTGCCAGCAGCTTGGGCCCACCTTCCACAGATACGCAGTATTTT,.,.,TRBJ2-3,TRBV13
CASSPPEGLEFSYEQYF,TGTGCCAGCAGTCCCCCTGAGGGCCTAGAGTTCTCCTACGAGCAGTACTTC,.,.,TRBJ2-7,TRBV27
CASGLSFGTQETQYF,TGTGCTAGTGGTTTGTCGTTCGGGACTCAAGAGACCCAGTACTTC,.,.,TRBJ2-5,TRBV12-5
CASSQDRGFYEQYF,TGCGCCAGCAGCCAGGACAGGGGTTTCTACGAGCAGTACTTC,TRBD1,.,TRBJ2-7,TRBV4-3
CASGGGTGVQGEQYF,TGTGCCAGTGGGGGCGGGACAGGGGTTCAAGGCGAGCAGTACTTC,TRBD1,once,TRBJ2-7,TRBV13
CASSLLGETQYF,TGTGCCAGCAGTTTATTGGGTGAGACCCAGTACTTC,.,.,TRBJ2-5,TRBV27
CASSQVDGGFIKETQYF,TGCGCCAGCAGCCAAGTAGACGGGGGATTCATCAAAGAGACCCAGTACTTC,.,.,TRBJ2-5,TRBV4-1
CASSAGGGGETYEQYF,TGTGCCAGCAGCGCCGGGGGTGGAGGTGAGACCTACGAGCAGTACTTC,.,.,TRBJ2-7,TRBV9
CASCPPRQPYSYEQYF,TGTGCCAGCTGTCCCCCCCGACAGCCTTACTCCTACGAGCAGTACTTC,.,once,TRBJ2-7,TRBV2
CASSLGDQNTIYF,TGTGCCAGCAGCTTGGGCGACCAAAACACCATATATTTT,.,.,TRBJ1-3,TRBV13
CASSVSWDRDNYGYTF,TGTGCCAGCAGTGTGTCTTGGGACAGGGATAACTATGGCTACACCTTC,TRBD1,.,TRBJ1-2,TRBV2
CASSIDLSGNPEAFF,TGTGCCAGTAGTATAGATCTCTCCGGGAACCCTGAAGCTTTCTTT,.,.,TRBJ1-1,TRBV19
CASSPRVGETQYF,TGTGCCAGCAGCCCAAGAGTGGGAGAGACCCAGTACTTC,.,.,TRBJ2-5,TRBV5-4
CASSPPQGAAEQYF,TGCGCCAGCAGCCCACCCCAGGGGGCCGCCGAGCAGTACTTC,TRBD1,.,TRBJ2-7,TRBV5-1
CAISEGTGATDTQYF,TGTGCCATCAGTGAGGGAACGGGGGCCACAGATACGCAGTATTTT,.,once,TRBJ2-3,TRBV10-3
CASSEQGFYGYTF,TGTGCCAGCAGTGAACAGGGTTTCTATGGCTACACCTTC,.,.,TRBJ1-2,TRBV6-1
CASSYSHTIYF,TGTGCCAGCAGTTACTCGCACACCATATATTTT,.,.,TRBJ1-3,TRBV6-5
CASSYSRGTYYEQYF,TGTGCCAGCAGTTACAGTCGGGGGACATACTACGAGCAGTACTTC,.,once,TRBJ2-7,TRBV6-5
CASSVEAKRGGSDTQYF,TGTGCCAGCAGCGTAGAAGCTAAGCGGGGGGGCTCGGATACGCAGTATTTT,TRBD2,.,TRBJ2-3,TRBV9
CASSDGGNTEAFF,TGTGCCAGCAGTGACGGGGGGAACACTGAAGCTTTCTTT,.,.,TRBJ1-1,TRBV6-4
CASSYPGPEKLFF,TGTGCCAGCAGTTATCCGGGGCCTGAAAAACTGTTTTTT,.,.,TRBJ1-4,TRBV6-6
CAWREPQTGLGYGYTF,TGTGCCTGGAGAGAACCCCAGACGGGGCTCGGCTATGGCTACACCTTC,.,.,TRBJ1-2,TRBV30
CASSDSTDTGELFF,TGTGCCAGCAGTGACTCGACGGACACCGGGGAGCTGTTTTTT,.,many,TRBJ2-2,TRBV6-4
CASSRGRGGDTEAFF,TGTGCCAGCTCCCGCGGGCGAGGGGGAGACACTGAAGCTTTCTTT,.,.,TRBJ1-1,TRBV18
CASSSRLAGGREQFF,TGTGCCAGCAGTTCCCGACTAGCGGGGGGCCGTGAGCAGTTCTTC,TRBD2,.,TRBJ2-1,TRBV28
CASSQDRFGREIYEQYF,TGTGCCAGCAGCCAAGATCGGTTTGGCAGGGAAATCTACGAGCAGTACTTC,.,.,TRBJ2-7,TRBV14
CASSYGTSGRNEQFF,TGTGCCAGCTCCTACGGGACTAGCGGGAGAAATGAGCAGTTCTTC,TRBD2,.,TRBJ2-1,TRBV27
CASSFGTSSYNEQFF,TGTGCCAGCAGTTTCGGGACATCCTCCTACAATGAGCAGTTCTTC,.,.,TRBJ2-1,TRBV27
CASKTSGTANYGYTF,TGTGCCAGCAAAACTTCCGGGACAGCTAACTATGGCTACACCTTC,TRBD1,.,TRBJ1-2,TRBV27
CASSLGQIYEQYF,TGTGCCAGCAGTTTGGGACAGATCTACGAGCAGTACTTC,TRBD1,.,TRBJ2-7,TRBV28
CASSESSGEYYGYTF,TGCGCCAGCAGTGAGTCATCAGGGGAATACTATGGCTACACCTTC,.,.,TRBJ1-2,TRBV10-2
CSVDVSGKGAFF,TGCAGCGTTGATGTGTCGGGGAAGGGGGCTTTCTTT,.,.,TRBJ1-1,TRBV29-1
CASSFLQGRSREAFF,TGTGCCAGCAGCTTTTTGCAGGGGCGATCCCGTGAAGCTTTCTTT,.,once,TRBJ1-1,TRBV7-6
CAWFEVFYTF,TGTGCCTGGTTCGAAGTCTTCTACACCTTC,.,.,TRBJ1-2,TRBV30
CASSLTSGGADPYEQYF,TGTGCCAGCAGCTTAACTAGCGGGGGGGCCGACCCCTACGAGCAGTACTTC,TRBD2,.,TRBJ2-7,TRBV13
CASSSAGGSYNEQFF,TGTGCCAGCAGCTCAGCGGGGGGCTCCTACAATGAGCAGTTCTTC,TRBD2,once,TRBJ2-1,TRBV6-6
CASSEYISGAQQETQYF,TGTGCCAGCAGTGAATATATTAGCGGGGCCCAGCAAGAGACCCAGTACTTC,TRBD2,.,TRBJ2-5,TRBV25-1
CASRIGTGYPDTQYF,TGTGCCAGCAGAATTGGGACAGGGTACCCAGATACGCAGTATTTT,TRBD1,.,TRBJ2-3,TRBV27
CASNQGHGASYEQYF,TGCGCCAGCAATCAGGGGCACGGCGCATCCTACGAGCAGTACTTC,.,.,TRBJ2-7,TRBV23-1
CASSLAAGGFGTQYF,TGCGCCAGCAGCTTGGCTGCAGGGGGATTTGGGACCCAGTACTTC,TRBD1,.,TRBJ2-5,TRBV5-1
CASSLGTHNEQFF,TGTGCCAGCAGTTTGGGGACTCACAATGAGCAGTTCTTC,.,.,TRBJ2-1,TRBV27
CASSGPRTRWVVGSSYEQYF,TGCGCCAGCAGTGGCCCCCGGACAAGGTGGGTCGTGGGCTCCTCCTACGAGCAGTACTTC,.,.,TRBJ2-7,TRBV10-2
CASSPGTGPDTQYF,TGTGCCAGCTCACCAGGGACGGGCCCAGATACGCAGTATTTT,.,.,TRBJ2-3,TRBV18
CASSQVLAGDFEQFF,TGCGCCAGCAGCCAAGTCTTGGCGGGGGATTTTGAGCAGTTCTTC,TRBD2,.,TRBJ2-1,TRBV4-1
CASSLIWQTNTGELFF,TGTGCCAGCAGCTTAATTTGGCAGACGAACACCGGGGAGCTGTTTTTT,.,.,TRBJ2-2,TRBV7-9
CASSATPGPNYEQYF,TGTGCCAGCAGCGCGACGCCGGGACCGAATTACGAGCAGTACTTC,.,.,TRBJ2-7,TRBV9
CASSSRDSDPAEAFF,TGTGCCAGCAGCTCTAGGGACAGCGACCCCGCTGAAGCTTTCTTT,TRBD1,once,TRBJ1-1,TRBV7-9
CASSPRWAELYGYTF,TGTGCCAGCAGCCCGCGGTGGGCAGAGCTCTATGGCTACACCTTC,.,.,TRBJ1-2,TRBV5-6
CASSFTVGGQETQYF,TGTGCCAGCAGCTTTACGGTGGGGGGGCAGGAGACCCAGTACTTC,.,once,TRBJ2-5,TRBV5-8
CASSDRVEEQYF,TGTGCCAGCAGCGACAGAGTAGAAGAGCAGTACTTC,.,.,TRBJ2-7,TRBV6-6
CAISGTVLHYNEQFF,TGTGCCATCAGTGGGACAGTCCTTCACTACAATGAGCAGTTCTTC,.,.,TRBJ2-1,TRBV10-3